This T cell receptor beta chain was sequenced during a study of CD8 T cells in Susac syndrome. Between the trimmed V and J ends, which lost 4 bases and 5 bases, there was a span of 11 bases. Germline CDR1 and CDR2: MNHEY and SVGEGT. The CDR3 has 13 amino acids. When the RNA was reverse transcribed, random hexamers were used with an input of about 0.45 to 1 ug. Across 54 Vbeta and 13 Jbeta, TCR beta CDR3 was amplified with immunoSEQ multiplex PCR. TCRdb fed the immunoSEQ multiplex PCR reads into MiXCR, producing one record per CDR3 protein. Of about 140,000 distinct CDR3 sequences in the sample, approximately 95% were seen once. Sequencing of TCR beta drew on CD8+ and CD4+ T cells from blood.

This clonotype originated in a human donor with Susac syndrome. The chain has TRBV6-2 or TRBV6-3 and TRBJ2-5, with D hard to call. Material: CD4+ T cells from PBMCs. CDR3 sequence reads: CASSSTLYETQYF. CDR3 bases: TGTGCCAGCAGTTCGACACTTTATGAGACCCAGTACTTC.